The 20 T cell receptor beta chains presented below share a single source sample, sequenced in a study of identical twins. TCRdb reprocessed the 5' RACE reads with MiXCR, giving one entry per CDR3 protein. The sample has about 660,000 distinct CDR3 sequences, more than 6.5% seen once. These data were also reused for a study on yellow fever vaccine responses in identical twins.

The specimen was PBMCs. The receptors derive from a young woman in good health.

This chain links TRBV6-1 with TRBJ1-5; maybe TRBD1 (5 bases). Looked up from germline, CDR1 is MNHNS and CDR2 is SASEGT. The CDR3 contains 14 residues. The V and J ends lost 5 bases and 1 base respectively, with 9 bases between them. The CDR3 is CASSTDTSNQPQHF. CDR3 in DNA: TGTGCCAGCAGTACGGACACGAGCAATCAGCCCCAGCATTTT.

This clonotype showed up many times. The V and J genes are TRBV6-1 and TRBJ2-5, with D possibly TRBD2 on 5 matching bases. CDR1 and CDR2 from the germline V gene are MNHNS and SASEGT. V gave up 7 bases and J gave up 5 bases, with 23 bases separating them. The CDR3 spans 16 residues. The CDR3 DNA is TGTGCCAGCAACCTACAAGGCCCCTCTAGCTTGGAGACCCAGTACTTC. This codes for CASNLQGPSSLETQYF.

This clonotype was seen repeatedly, ten times or more. This chain uses TRBV4-3 with TRBJ1-5; D is perhaps TRBD1 (5 bases). Per the germline V gene, CDR1 is LGHNA and CDR2 is YSLEER. This CDR3 has 14 amino acids. Between the trimmed V and J ends, which lost 3 bases and 2 bases, there was a span of 8 bases. CDR3: CASSQRGGNQPQHF. DNA for the CDR3: TGCGCCAGCAGCCAGAGAGGGGGCAATCAGCCCCAGCATTTT.

This clonotype has only a few counts. The chain uses TRBV6-4 and TRBJ2-3, with 8 bases matching TRBD2. J was trimmed by 13 bases and V by 2 bases; bases with no gene match: 5. Germline CDR1 reads MRHNA; CDR2 reads SNTAGT. The CDR3 runs 12 residues. In DNA, the CDR3 is TGTGCCAGCAGTGACCAAGCGGGGGAGGAGTATTTT. Protein sequence: CASSDQAGEEYF.

V and J are TRBV20-1 and TRBJ2-6; the D gene is possibly TRBD1 (5 bases). CDR1 is DFQATT, CDR2 SNEGSKA, per germline (reference sequence). This CDR3 contains 15 residues. Deletions cut 5 bases from V and 0 bases from J, with 11 bases between. DNA of the CDR3: TGCAGTGCTCGAAGGGGCGGCTCTGGGGCCAACGTCCTGACTTTC. Amino acids: CSARRGGSGANVLTF.

This clonotype turned up a few times. This chain links TRBV15 with TRBJ2-2, with a tentative D call TRBD2 (6 bases). CDR1 and CDR2 (germline): LNHNV, YYDKDF (reference sequence). V dropped 0 bases and J dropped 6 bases, with 14 bases sitting between them. The CDR3 has 16 amino acids. CDR3 nucleotide sequence: TGTGCCACCAGCAGAGATATGCGGGGAGCCGCCGGGGAGCTGTTTTTT. As protein: CATSRDMRGAAGELFF.

This clonotype was found a few times. The chain joins TRBV6-5 to TRBJ2-3; maybe TRBD1 (5 bases). The CDR3 runs to 15 residues. V lost 2 bases and J 0 bases, leaving 9 bases between the germline ends. The germline V gene has CDR1 MNHEY and CDR2 SVGAGI. The CDR3 nucleotides read TGTGCCAGCAGTTACGGGCAGGGTAGCACAGATACGCAGTATTTT. This translates into CASSYGQGSTDTQYF.

The chain recombines TRBV4-2 with TRBJ2-7; D remains unclear. V was cut by 4 bases and J by 0 bases, with 19 bases left in between. CDR1 and CDR2 (germline): LGHNA, YNFKEQ. This CDR3 spans 17 amino acids. DNA for the CDR3: TGTGCCAGCAGCCCCCGTCCAACTGCCGGCAGCTCCTACGAGCAGTACTTC. This encodes CASSPRPTAGSSYEQYF.

The V call is TRBV27, the J call TRBJ2-1; D is perhaps TRBD1 or TRBD2 (5 bases each). Trimming stripped 3 bases from V and 2 bases from J, with 11 bases between. The germline V gene encodes CDR1 MNHEY and CDR2 SMNVEV (reference sequence). The CDR3 is 15 amino acids. The CDR3 is CASSFPGTAYNEQFF. In DNA form, the CDR3 reads TGTGCCAGCAGTTTTCCCGGGACGGCCTACAATGAGCAGTTCTTC.

This clonotype was observed a few times. The DNA of the CDR3 is TGTGCCAGTACCGCGGGAGCATACCAAGAGACCCAGTACTTC. Its translation is CASTAGAYQETQYF. The V call is TRBV7-9, the J call TRBJ2-5; 7 nucleotides match TRBD2. J lost 0 bases, V lost 9 bases, and 7 bases had no gene match. Germline V gene sequence: CDR1 SEHNR, CDR2 FQNEAQ (reference sequence). The CDR3 covers 14 residues.

This clonotype has a handful of counts. The chain couples TRBV12-3 or TRBV12-4 to TRBJ2-3, with 12 bases matching TRBD2. Unmatched junction bases numbered 7, after V lost 7 bases and J lost 8 bases. The CDR3 runs to 14 residues. The CDR3 DNA reads as TGTGCCAGCACCGAGACTAGCGGGAGTTCTACGCAGTATTTT. Protein product: CASTETSGSSTQYF.

This clonotype was seen a few times. V usage is TRBV6-1 and J usage is TRBJ1-1, with D possibly matching TRBD1 (5 bases). The CDR3 loop spans 15 amino acids. V dropped 8 bases and J dropped 5 bases, with 21 bases sitting between them. Germline CDR1 MNHNS, CDR2 SASEGT. The CDR3 spells CASGRDSSLGTEAFF. The DNA of the CDR3 is TGTGCCAGCGGACGGGACTCGTCTCTGGGGACTGAAGCTTTCTTT.

The V call is TRBV27, the J call TRBJ2-7, with 7 bases matching TRBD1. V shed 6 bases, J shed 3 bases, and the junction held 8 bases outside the gene matches. Looked up from germline, CDR1 is MNHEY and CDR2 is SMNVEV (reference sequence). The CDR3 has 14 amino acids. The CDR3 DNA sequence: TGTGCCAGCAGCCCCAGATGGGACAGCTACGAGCAGTACTTC. Translating gives CASSPRWDSYEQYF.

This clonotype showed up just a few times. V gene TRBV6-5 combines with J gene TRBJ2-5; TRBD2 agrees at 9 bases. Germline V gene sequence: CDR1 MNHEY, CDR2 SVGAGI. The V and J ends lost 2 bases and 7 bases, in that order; junction bases with no gene match: 2. The CDR3 totals 13 residues. The CDR3 sequence: CASSYLAGWTQYF. CDR3 DNA: TGTGCCAGCAGTTACCTAGCGGGGTGGACCCAGTACTTC.

This clonotype was seen ten or more times. This chain links TRBV5-5 with TRBJ2-7, with D tentatively TRBD1 (6 bases). CDR3 length equals 13 residues. Deletions cut 4 bases from V and 8 bases from J, with 16 bases between. Per the germline V gene, CDR1 is SGHKS and CDR2 is YYEKEE (reference sequence). The CDR3 coding sequence is TGTGCCAGCAGCGGACAGATACCTACGCAGCAGTACTTC. Encoded protein: CASSGQIPTQQYF.

CDR3 region: CASSPGLAGVRHEQYF. CDR3 coding DNA: TGTGCCAGCTCACCGGGACTAGCGGGAGTACGGCACGAGCAGTACTTC. The gene calls are TRBV18 and TRBJ2-7; 14 bases are a match to TRBD2. The CDR3 extends over 16 amino acids. The V and J ends lost 3 bases and 5 bases, in that order; junction bases with no gene match: 6. Germline V gene sequence: CDR1 KGHSH, CDR2 LQKENI.

The chain has TRBV12-3 or TRBV12-4 and TRBJ1-2, with a weak D call TRBD1 (6 bases). Deletions cut 1 base from V and 8 bases from J, with 14 bases between. The CDR3 is 14 residues long. DNA for the CDR3: TGTGCCAGCAGTTTAGATCGGGGGGCGCAGGGCTACACCTTC. Translated, it gives CASSLDRGAQGYTF.

The V gene is TRBV12-3 or TRBV12-4, the J gene TRBJ2-7; D call uncertain. The CDR3 covers 13 residues. V dropped 10 bases and J dropped 0 bases, with 13 bases sitting between them. CDR3: CATRDGSSYEQYF. The DNA for the CDR3 is TGTGCCACAAGAGACGGAAGCTCCTACGAGCAGTACTTC.

V gene TRBV20-1 combines with J gene TRBJ2-3; D tentatively fits TRBD1 or TRBD2 (7 bases each). Trimming took 7 bases from V and 3 from J, leaving 23 bases between them. Germline V gene data show CDR1 as DFQATT and CDR2 as SNEGSKA (reference sequence). The CDR3 has 16 amino acids. CDR3 region: CSGGGGDAGGTDTQYF. The CDR3 DNA follows: TGCAGTGGCGGAGGGGGGGATGCAGGGGGGACAGATACGCAGTATTTT.

A single count supports this clonotype. V and J are TRBV10-3 and TRBJ2-7; possibly TRBD1 for D (5 bases). The germline V gene has CDR1 ENHRY and CDR2 SYGVKD. The CDR3 runs 13 residues. The ends were cut back, 2 bases at V and 0 bases at J, with 5 bases in the middle. CDR3 bases: TGTGCCATCAGTGAGCAGGGCTCCTACGAGCAGTACTTC. This gives the protein CAISEQGSYEQYF.